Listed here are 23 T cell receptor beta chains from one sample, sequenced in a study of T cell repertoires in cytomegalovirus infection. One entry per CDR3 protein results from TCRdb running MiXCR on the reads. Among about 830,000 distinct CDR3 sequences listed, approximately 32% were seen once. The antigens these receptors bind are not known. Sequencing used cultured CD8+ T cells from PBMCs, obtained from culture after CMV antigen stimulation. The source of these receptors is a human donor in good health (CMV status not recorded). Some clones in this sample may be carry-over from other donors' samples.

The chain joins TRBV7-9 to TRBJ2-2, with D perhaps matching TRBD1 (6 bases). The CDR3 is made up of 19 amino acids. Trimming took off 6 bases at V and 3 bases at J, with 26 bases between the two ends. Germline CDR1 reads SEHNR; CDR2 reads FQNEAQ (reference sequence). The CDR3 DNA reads TGTGCCAGCAGATTCTCCAAGGACTCCGGGACAATGGACACCGGGGAGCTGTTTTTT. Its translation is CASRFSKDSGTMDTGELFF.

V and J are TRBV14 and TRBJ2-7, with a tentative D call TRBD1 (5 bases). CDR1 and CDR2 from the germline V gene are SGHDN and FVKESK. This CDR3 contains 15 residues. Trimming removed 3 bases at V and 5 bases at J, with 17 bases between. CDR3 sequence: CASSHPARGENEQYF. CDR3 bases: TGTGCCAGCAGCCACCCCGCAAGGGGCGAGAACGAGCAGTACTTC.

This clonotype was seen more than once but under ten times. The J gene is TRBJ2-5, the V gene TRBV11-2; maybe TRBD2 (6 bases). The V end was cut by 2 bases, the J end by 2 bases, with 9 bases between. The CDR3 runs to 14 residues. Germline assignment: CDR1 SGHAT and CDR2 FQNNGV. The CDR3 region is CASSLLRGQETQYF. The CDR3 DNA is TGTGCCAGCAGCTTATTGCGGGGACAAGAGACCCAGTACTTC.

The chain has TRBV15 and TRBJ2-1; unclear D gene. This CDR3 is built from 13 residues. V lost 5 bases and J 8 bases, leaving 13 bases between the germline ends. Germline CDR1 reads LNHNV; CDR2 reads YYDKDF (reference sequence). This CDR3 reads CATSLTPDHEQFF. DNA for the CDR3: TGTGCCACCAGCTTAACACCAGACCATGAGCAGTTCTTC.

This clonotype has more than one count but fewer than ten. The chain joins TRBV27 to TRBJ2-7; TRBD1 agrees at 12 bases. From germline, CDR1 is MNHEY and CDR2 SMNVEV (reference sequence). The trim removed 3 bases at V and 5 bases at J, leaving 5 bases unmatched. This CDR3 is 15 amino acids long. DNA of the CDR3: TGTGCCAGCAGTTTTGGGACAGGGGGCATGGACGAGCAGTACTTC. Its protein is CASSFGTGGMDEQYF.

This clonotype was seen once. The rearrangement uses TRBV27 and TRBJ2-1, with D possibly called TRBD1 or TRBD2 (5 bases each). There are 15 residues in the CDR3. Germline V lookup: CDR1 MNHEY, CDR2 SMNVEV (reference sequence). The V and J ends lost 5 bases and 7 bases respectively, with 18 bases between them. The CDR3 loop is CASSRRGAVGNEQFF. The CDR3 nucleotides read TGTGCCAGCAGTCGGAGAGGGGCAGTCGGTAATGAGCAGTTCTTC.

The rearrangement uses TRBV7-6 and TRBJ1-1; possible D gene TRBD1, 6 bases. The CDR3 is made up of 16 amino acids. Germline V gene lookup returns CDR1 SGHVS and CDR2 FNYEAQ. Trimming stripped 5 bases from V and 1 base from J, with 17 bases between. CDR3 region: CASSPRTVRENTEAFF. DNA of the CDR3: TGTGCCAGCAGCCCGCGGACAGTTAGGGAGAACACTGAAGCTTTCTTT.

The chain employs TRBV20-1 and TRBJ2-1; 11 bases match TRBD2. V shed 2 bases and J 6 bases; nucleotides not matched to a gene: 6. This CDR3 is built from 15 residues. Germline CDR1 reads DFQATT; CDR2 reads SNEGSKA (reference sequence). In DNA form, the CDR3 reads TGCAGTGCTAGACCGACTAGCGGGGATCTCAATGAGCAGTTCTTC. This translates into CSARPTSGDLNEQFF.

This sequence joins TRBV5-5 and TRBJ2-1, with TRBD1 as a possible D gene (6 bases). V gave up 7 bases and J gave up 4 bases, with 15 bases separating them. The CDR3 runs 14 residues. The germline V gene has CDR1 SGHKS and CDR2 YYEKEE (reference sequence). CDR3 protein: CASALPRGYNEQFF. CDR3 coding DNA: TGTGCCAGCGCACTTCCCAGGGGTTACAATGAGCAGTTCTTC. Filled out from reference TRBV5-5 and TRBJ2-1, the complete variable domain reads DAGVTQSPTHLIKTRGQQVTLRCSPISGHKSVSWYQQVLGQGPQFIFQYYEKEERGRGNFPDRFSARQFPNYSSELNVNALLLGDSALYLCASALPRGYNEQFFGPGTRLTVL.

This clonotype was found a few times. The CDR3 coding sequence is TGTGCCAGCAGCTTAGGAAGGAGGGCTGAAGCTTTCTTT. Amino acid sequence: CASSLGRRAEAFF. The rearrangement links TRBV7-9 to TRBJ1-1; D call uncertain. Trimming cost V 1 base and J 6 bases, with 9 bases left between them. This CDR3 region has 13 residues. Germline V gene lookup returns CDR1 SEHNR and CDR2 FQNEAQ (reference sequence).

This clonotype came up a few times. CDR3: CASSSGTTRRETQYF. CDR3 coding DNA: TGTGCCAGCAGCTCCGGGACAACCAGAAGAGAGACCCAGTACTTC. The chain employs TRBV11-2 and TRBJ2-5, with a possible D match to TRBD1 (6 bases). The ends were cut back, 4 bases at V and 4 bases at J, with 16 bases in the middle. This CDR3 region has 15 residues. Germline V lookup: CDR1 SGHAT, CDR2 FQNNGV.

Here the CDR3 DNA reads TGTGCCAGCAGCACCACCGGGACAGCCGTGCCCAAAAACATTCAGTACTTC. It yields the protein CASSTTGTAVPKNIQYF. The chain joins TRBV7-6 to TRBJ2-4; 7 positions match TRBD1. The germline V gene encodes CDR1 SGHVS and CDR2 FNYEAQ. The CDR3 runs to 17 residues. Trimming removed 5 bases from V and 2 bases from J; junction bases left unmatched: 12. The full variable domain, with the rest looked up from reference TRBV7-6 and TRBJ2-4, is GAGVSQSPRYKVTKRGQDVALRCDPISGHVSLYWYRQALGQGPEFLTYFNYEAQQDKSGLPNDRFSAERPEGSISTLTIQRTEQRDSAMYRCASSTTGTAVPKNIQYFGAGTRLSVL.

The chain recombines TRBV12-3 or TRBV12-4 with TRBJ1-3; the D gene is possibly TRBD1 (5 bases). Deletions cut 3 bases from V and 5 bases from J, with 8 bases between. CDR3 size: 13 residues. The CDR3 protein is CASSFKGRNTIYF. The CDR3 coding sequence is TGTGCCAGCAGTTTCAAGGGGAGAAACACCATATATTTT.

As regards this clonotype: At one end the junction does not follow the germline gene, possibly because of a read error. The CDR3 sequence is CASSDQAYEQYF. The CDR3 DNA reads TGTGCCAGTAGTGACCAAGCCTACGAGCAGTACTTC. The J gene is TRBJ2-7, the V gene TRBV6-1; D is unresolved. In germline, CDR1 is MNHNS, CDR2 SASEGT. The CDR3 extends over 12 amino acids.

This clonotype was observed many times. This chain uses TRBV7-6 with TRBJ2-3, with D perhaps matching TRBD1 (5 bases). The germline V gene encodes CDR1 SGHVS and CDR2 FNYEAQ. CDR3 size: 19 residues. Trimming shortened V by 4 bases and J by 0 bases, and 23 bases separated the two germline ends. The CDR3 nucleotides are TGTGCCAGCAGCTCCCTACCACCGCCAGGGCGGCCTAGCACAGATACGCAGTATTTT. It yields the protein CASSSLPPPGRPSTDTQYF.

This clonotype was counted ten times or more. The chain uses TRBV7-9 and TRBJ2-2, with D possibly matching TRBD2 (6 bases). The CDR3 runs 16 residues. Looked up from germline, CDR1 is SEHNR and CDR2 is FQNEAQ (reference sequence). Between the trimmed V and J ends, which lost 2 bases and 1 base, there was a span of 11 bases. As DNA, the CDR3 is TGTGCCAGCAGCTTACTTGGCGGGGTGAACACCGGGGAGCTGTTTTTT. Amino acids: CASSLLGGVNTGELFF.

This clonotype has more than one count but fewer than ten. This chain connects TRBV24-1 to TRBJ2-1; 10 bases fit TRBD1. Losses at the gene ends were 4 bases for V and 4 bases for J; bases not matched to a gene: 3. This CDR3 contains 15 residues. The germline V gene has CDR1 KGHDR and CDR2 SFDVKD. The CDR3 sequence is CATSDRDRGYNEQFF. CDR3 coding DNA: TGTGCCACCAGTGACCGGGACAGGGGATACAATGAGCAGTTCTTC.

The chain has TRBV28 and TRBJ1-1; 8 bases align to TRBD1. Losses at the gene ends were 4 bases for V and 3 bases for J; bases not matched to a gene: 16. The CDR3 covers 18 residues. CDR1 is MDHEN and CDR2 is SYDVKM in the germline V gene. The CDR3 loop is CASSSELGSGGADTEAFF. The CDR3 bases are TGTGCCAGCAGTTCCGAACTCGGGTCAGGGGGCGCGGACACTGAAGCTTTCTTT.

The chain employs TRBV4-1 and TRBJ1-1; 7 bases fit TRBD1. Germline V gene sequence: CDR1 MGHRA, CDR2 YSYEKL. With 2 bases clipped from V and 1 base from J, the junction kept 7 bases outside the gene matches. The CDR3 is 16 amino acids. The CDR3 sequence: CASSQPGGTANTEAFF. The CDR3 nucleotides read TGCGCCAGCAGCCAACCGGGGGGGACAGCGAACACTGAAGCTTTCTTT.

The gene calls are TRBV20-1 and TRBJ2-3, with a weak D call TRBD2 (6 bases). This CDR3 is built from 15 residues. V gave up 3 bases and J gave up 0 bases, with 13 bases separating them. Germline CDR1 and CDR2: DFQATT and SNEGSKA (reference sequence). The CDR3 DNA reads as TGCAGTGCTAGTCCAGCGGGTTCTAGCACAGATACGCAGTATTTT. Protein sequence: CSASPAGSSTDTQYF.

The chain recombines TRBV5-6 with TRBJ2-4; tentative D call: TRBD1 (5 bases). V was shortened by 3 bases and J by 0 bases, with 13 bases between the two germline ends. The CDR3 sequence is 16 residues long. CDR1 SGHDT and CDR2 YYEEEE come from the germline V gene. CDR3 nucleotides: TGTGCCAGCAGCTCCCGACAGAACCTAGCCAAAAACATTCAGTACTTC. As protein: CASSSRQNLAKNIQYF. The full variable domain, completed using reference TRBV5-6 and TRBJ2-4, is DAGVTQSPTHLIKTRGQQVTLRCSPKSGHDTVSWYQQALGQGPQFIFQYYEEEERQRGNFPDRFSGHQFPNYSSELNVNALLLGDSALYLCASSSRQNLAKNIQYFGAGTRLSVL.

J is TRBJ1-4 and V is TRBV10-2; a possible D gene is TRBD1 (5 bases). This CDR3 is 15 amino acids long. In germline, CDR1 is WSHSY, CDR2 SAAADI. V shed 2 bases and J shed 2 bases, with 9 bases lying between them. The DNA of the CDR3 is TGCGCCAGCAGTGAGGCGAAGGGGACTAATGAAAAACTGTTTTTT. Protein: CASSEAKGTNEKLFF.

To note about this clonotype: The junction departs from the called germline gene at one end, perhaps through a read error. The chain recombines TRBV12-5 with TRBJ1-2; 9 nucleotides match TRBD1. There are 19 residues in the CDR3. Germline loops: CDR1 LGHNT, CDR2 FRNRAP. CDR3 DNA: TGTGCTAGTGGTTTGGTTGTTGGGACAGGGAATTCCTCTAACTATAGCTACACCTTC. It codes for CASGLVVGTGNSSNYSYTF.